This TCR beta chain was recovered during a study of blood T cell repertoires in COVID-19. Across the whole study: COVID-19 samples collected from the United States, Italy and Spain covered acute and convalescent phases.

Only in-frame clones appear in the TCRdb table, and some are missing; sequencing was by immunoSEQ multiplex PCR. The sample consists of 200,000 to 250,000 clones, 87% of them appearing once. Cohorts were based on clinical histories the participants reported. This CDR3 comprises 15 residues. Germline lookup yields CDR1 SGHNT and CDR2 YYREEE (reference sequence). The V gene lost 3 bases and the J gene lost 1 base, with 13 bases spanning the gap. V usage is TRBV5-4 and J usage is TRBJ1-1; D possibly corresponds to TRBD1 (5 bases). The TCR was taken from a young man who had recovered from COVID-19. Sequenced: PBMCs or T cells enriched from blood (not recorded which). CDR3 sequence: CASSSHTGRNTEAFF. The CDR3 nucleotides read TGTGCCAGCAGCTCCCACACAGGTAGGAACACTGAAGCTTTCTTT.